Listed below are T cell receptor beta chains from one sample, sequenced in a study of CD8 T cells in ankylosing spondylitis. TCRdb called the 5' RACE reads again in MiXCR, with one record for every CDR3 protein. The sample records approximately 350,000 distinct CDR3 sequences, roughly 15% being singletons. Sequences were obtained from blood, either unsorted or a sorted T cell fraction (not recorded which). The origin of the receptors is a male donor with ankylosing spondylitis or in good health (not recorded which). Each CDR3 is given with its conserved first and last residue. Each record gives: clone size, V gene, D gene, J gene, CDR3 DNA, CDR3 protein. A D gene is named only where the DNA matches it firmly. Expanded clones are given a class, and other clones once, few, many or no size at all.

many,TRBV29-1,.,TRBJ2-5,TGCAGCGTTGAAGAAATATCCGAGACCCAGTACTTC,CSVEEISETQYF
.,TRBV4-1,.,TRBJ2-1,TGCGCCACCTCCGGGGGCATCTCCTACAATGAGCAGTTCTTC,CATSGGISYNEQFF
.,TRBV3-1,.,TRBJ2-6,TGTGCCAGCAGCCAAGGGGGACTTAACTCTGGGGCCAACGTCCTGACTTTC,CASSQGGLNSGANVLTF
.,TRBV28,TRBD2,TRBJ2-7,TGTGCCAGCAGTTTACCACTAGCGGGGGGTTCCTACGAGCAGTACTTC,CASSLPLAGGSYEQYF
few,TRBV29-1,.,TRBJ2-3,TGCAGCGTTGGGGGTGGCGGTAGCACAGATACGCAGTATTTT,CSVGGGGSTDTQYF
.,TRBV6-1,.,TRBJ2-7,TGTGCCAGCAGGGGTACTGGGGGATTCTCCTACGAGCAGTACTTC,CASRGTGGFSYEQYF
many,TRBV20-1,.,TRBJ1-2,TGCAGTGCTAGGCCTCTAGACGGAACCTACACCTTC,CSARPLDGTYTF
.,TRBV5-1,TRBD2,TRBJ2-1,TGCGCCAGCAGCGCGCCGGGACTAGCGGGTAACAATGAGCAGTTCTTC,CASSAPGLAGNNEQFF
few,TRBV10-3,TRBD2,TRBJ2-7,TGTGCCACGCGGGGGAGCCGCGAATCCTACGAGCAGTACTTC,CATRGSRESYEQYF
.,TRBV29-1,.,TRBJ2-3,TGCAGCTACACAGGGATGGGAGATACGCAGTATTTT,CSYTGMGDTQYF
few,TRBV7-2,.,TRBJ2-3,TGTGCCAGCAGCCTAAACTGGGGGGGCGCAACAGATACGCAGTATTTT,CASSLNWGGATDTQYF
.,TRBV7-2,TRBD1,TRBJ1-6,TGTGCCAGCAGCTTAAGGGACAGCTCCTATAATTCACCCCTCCACTTT,CASSLRDSSYNSPLHF
once,TRBV5-1,.,TRBJ2-1,TGCGCCAGCAGCTTGGGGGATACAAGCTACAATGAGCAGTTCTTC,CASSLGDTSYNEQFF
.,TRBV6-1,.,TRBJ2-7,TGTGCCAGCGGCACTGGAGGGTACTCCTACGAGCAGTACTTC,CASGTGGYSYEQYF
many,TRBV12-3/TRBV12-4,.,TRBJ1-5,TGTGCCAGCAGCTACGACAGTGGGCCGAATCAGCCCCAGCATTTT,CASSYDSGPNQPQHF
few,TRBV10-2,.,TRBJ2-3,TGCGCCAGCAGTGAGGCGTTAGGACTTGGAGATACGCAGTATTTT,CASSEALGLGDTQYF
.,TRBV11-1,TRBD2,TRBJ2-7,TGTGCCAGCAGCTCCAGGGGACTAGCGGGGGGGAAGTTAAGCTCCTACGAGCAGTACTTC,CASSSRGLAGGKLSSYEQYF
few,TRBV18,TRBD2,TRBJ2-3,TGTGCCAGCTCCCCCACTAGCGGGAGCTCTGGAGATACGCAGTATTTT,CASSPTSGSSGDTQYF
.,TRBV7-2,.,TRBJ2-3,TGTGACAGCAGCTTGCTAGCTCTTGACACAGATACGCAGTATTTT,CDSSLLALDTDTQYF
few,TRBV5-6,.,TRBJ1-2,TGTGCCAGCAGCTACAGGAAAACGGGCTATGGCTACACCTTC,CASSYRKTGYGYTF
.,TRBV4-2,TRBD1,TRBJ1-3,TGTGCCAGCAGCCGGGAGACAGGGAGATTTGGTGGATACACCATATATTTT,CASSRETGRFGGYTIYF
many,TRBV5-5,.,TRBJ2-3,TGTGCCAGCACCCCTCCGGGTCTACGACAAGATACGCAGTATTTT,CASTPPGLRQDTQYF
.,TRBV11-2,TRBD2,TRBJ2-1,TGTGCCAGCAGCTTAGTAGCGGGGGGTGGGAATGAGCAGTTCTTC,CASSLVAGGGNEQFF
.,TRBV6-1,.,TRBJ1-2,TGTGCCAGCAGTGCGGACAGAACGTCGCGCGGGTATGGCGACACCTTC,CASSADRTSRGYGDTF
.,TRBV25-1,TRBD1,TRBJ1-5,TGTGCCAGCAGTGGGGGACAGGGGCCCAATCAGCCCCAGCATTTT,CASSGGQGPNQPQHF
few,TRBV12-3/TRBV12-4,.,TRBJ1-2,TGTGCCAGCAGTTTAGAAGGGACCTATGGCTACACCTTC,CASSLEGTYGYTF
.,TRBV5-1,.,TRBJ1-6,TGCGCCAGCAGCTTGGTCACTCGAGGGGCTCTACAAGGTTCACCCCTCCACTTT,CASSLVTRGALQGSPLHF
.,TRBV6-5,TRBD1,TRBJ2-7,TGTGCCAGCAGTTCCCCCGGGACAGACTCCTACGAGCAGTACTTC,CASSSPGTDSYEQYF
.,TRBV7-9,.,TRBJ1-1,TGTGCCAGCAGCAGTCCCGGGACTCAGAACACTGAAGCTTTCTTT,CASSSPGTQNTEAFF
.,TRBV20-1,TRBD1,TRBJ1-2,TGCAGTGCTAGATATGGACAGGGGTACTATGGCTACACCTTC,CSARYGQGYYGYTF
.,TRBV20-1,TRBD1,TRBJ2-4,TGCAGTGCTAGAGCAGGACAGGGGGGCATTCAGTACTTC,CSARAGQGGIQYF
few,TRBV19,.,TRBJ1-1,TGTGCCAGTAATGCCCTGACAGCTTCGAACACTGAAGCTTTCTTT,CASNALTASNTEAFF
.,TRBV2,.,TRBJ2-3,TGTGCCAGCAGAGTTTCCCCCGGGACAGATACGCAGTATTTT,CASRVSPGTDTQYF
.,TRBV4-1,TRBD1,TRBJ2-5,TGCGCCACCAGGTCGTTGGGACAGGGCCAAGAGACCCAGTACTTC,CATRSLGQGQETQYF
once,TRBV19,.,TRBJ1-1,TGTGCCAGTAGTAAAAGGGACACTGAAGCTTTCTTT,CASSKRDTEAFF
few,TRBV20-1,TRBD1,TRBJ1-2,TGCAGTGCGTTTTCAGGACAGGGCTATGGCTACACCTTC,CSAFSGQGYGYTF
few,TRBV10-1,.,TRBJ2-2,TGCGCCAGCAGTGACCTTAGCGGCGCGAACACCGGGGAGCTGTTTTTT,CASSDLSGANTGELFF
few,TRBV12-3/TRBV12-4,.,TRBJ1-5,TGTGCCAGCAGTTTAGGTGGGGGGCTTGGGGTCAATCAGCCCCAGCATTTT,CASSLGGGLGVNQPQHF
.,TRBV2,.,TRBJ1-6,TGTGCCATAGGACAAGACTATAATTCACCCCTCCACTTT,CAIGQDYNSPLHF
many,TRBV5-1,.,TRBJ1-5,TGCGCCAGCAGCTTTTCGGACGGATTCTCCCAGCCCCAGCATTTT,CASSFSDGFSQPQHF
many,TRBV20-1,.,TRBJ1-2,TGCAGTGCGAGAACTTCAGGGGTCTATGGCTACACCTTC,CSARTSGVYGYTF